Shown below are 3 T cell receptor beta chains from a single sample sequenced in a study of OX40 agonist ivuxolimab in advanced cancers. Only in-frame clones appear in the TCRdb table, and some are missing; sequencing was by immunoSEQ multiplex PCR. The sample consists of about 28,000 clones, about 82% of them appearing once. This material consisted of CD4+ or CD8+ T cells sorted from blood, taken in a trial of the OX40 agonist ivuxolimab. The receptors come from an adult with an advanced solid tumor such as melanoma, head and neck, liver or kidney cancer.

This clone was counted once. The gene calls are TRBV10-1 and TRBJ1-2; D is ambiguous. The length of the CDR3 is 16 residues. The germline gives CDR1 WNHNN, CDR2 SYGVQD (reference sequence). V gave up 5 bases and J gave up 4 bases, with 20 bases separating them. CDR3 coding DNA: TGCGCCAGCAGTTCTACTCCATCGCGAAAGACCTATGGCTACACCTTC. It codes for CASSSTPSRKTYGYTF.

V usage is TRBV7-9 and J usage is TRBJ2-7; tentatively, D is TRBD1 (6 bases). Per the germline V gene, CDR1 is SEHNR and CDR2 is FQNEAQ (reference sequence). The V gene lost 0 bases and the J gene lost 2 bases, with 8 bases spanning the gap. The CDR3 loop spans 14 amino acids. This CDR3 reads CASSLAGDTYEQYF. The CDR3 DNA follows: TGTGCCAGCAGCTTAGCGGGGGACACCTACGAGCAGTACTTC.

Here the CDR3 DNA reads TGTGCCAGCAGCCAAGAGTGGACTAGCGGGATCTACGAGCAGTACTTC. Its protein is CASSQEWTSGIYEQYF. The chain carries TRBV4-2 and TRBJ2-7, with 12 bases identical to TRBD2. Looked up from germline, CDR1 is LGHNA and CDR2 is YNFKEQ. The CDR3 consists of 16 residues. The trim removed 0 bases at V and 3 bases at J, leaving 3 bases unmatched.